Listed below are T cell receptor beta chains from one sample, sequenced in a study of blood T cells in healthy people across ages. TCRdb used MiXCR to reprocess the 5' RACE reads, holding one entry per CDR3 protein. The table has hundreds of thousands of distinct CDR3 sequences, roughly 25% seen once. These records were also assigned to another study, of T cells of mothers and their children.

Material for sequencing was blood. Receptors originate from a boy aged 5-17 years in good health. Both conserved end residues are part of each CDR3. A D gene is named only where the DNA matches it firmly. Size is omitted from some rows. Given values are once, few, many or a class for expanded clones.

j_gene: TRBJ2-7; v_gene: TRBV14; abundance: NA; d_gene: NA; CDR3aa: CASSPRAGFGHEQYF; CDR3nt: TGTGCCAGCAGCCCGAGGGCGGGATTTGGGCACGAGCAGTACTTC
j_gene: TRBJ2-5; v_gene: TRBV4-1; abundance: few; d_gene: TRBD1; CDR3aa: CASSQDRQGYQETQYF; CDR3nt: TGCGCCAGCAGCCAAGATCGACAGGGGTACCAAGAGACCCAGTACTTC
j_gene: TRBJ1-1; v_gene: TRBV20-1; abundance: NA; d_gene: NA; CDR3aa: CSAPKGSTEAFF; CDR3nt: TGCAGTGCCCCCAAGGGGAGCACTGAAGCTTTCTTT
j_gene: TRBJ2-4; v_gene: TRBV7-9; abundance: NA; d_gene: NA; CDR3aa: CASSRGGVRSNIQYF; CDR3nt: TGTGCCAGCAGCCGCGGTGGGGTTCGCTCGAACATTCAGTACTTC
j_gene: TRBJ2-3; v_gene: TRBV6-5; abundance: NA; d_gene: TRBD2; CDR3aa: CASSSLAGLSTDTQYF; CDR3nt: TGTGCCAGCAGTTCATTAGCGGGGCTTAGCACAGATACGCAGTATTTT
j_gene: TRBJ2-1; v_gene: TRBV7-3; abundance: few; d_gene: NA; CDR3aa: CASSLGGGAGDSYNEQFF; CDR3nt: TGTGCCAGCAGCCTAGGGGGAGGTGCGGGAGATTCCTACAATGAGCAGTTCTTC
j_gene: TRBJ1-2; v_gene: TRBV29-1; abundance: few; d_gene: NA; CDR3aa: CSVEDQEASYGYTF; CDR3nt: TGCAGCGTTGAAGATCAAGAGGCGTCGTATGGCTACACCTTC
j_gene: TRBJ1-2; v_gene: TRBV7-2; abundance: NA; d_gene: TRBD1; CDR3aa: CASSSDRGGYTF; CDR3nt: TGTGCCAGCAGCTCCGACAGGGGCGGCTACACCTTC
j_gene: TRBJ2-4; v_gene: TRBV11-2; abundance: NA; d_gene: NA; CDR3aa: CASSRWDGLAKNIQYF; CDR3nt: TGTGCCAGCAGCCGGTGGGACGGGTTAGCCAAAAACATTCAGTACTTC
j_gene: TRBJ1-4; v_gene: TRBV6-6; abundance: few; d_gene: NA; CDR3aa: CASSYGQGGEKLFF; CDR3nt: TGTGCCAGCAGTTACGGGCAGGGAGGTGAAAAACTGTTTTTT
j_gene: TRBJ2-3; v_gene: TRBV28; abundance: few; d_gene: TRBD2; CDR3aa: CASSFRGRAPDTQYF; CDR3nt: TGTGCCAGCAGTTTTCGCGGGAGGGCCCCAGATACGCAGTATTTT
j_gene: TRBJ2-7; v_gene: TRBV6-6; abundance: NA; d_gene: TRBD2; CDR3aa: CASSGLLAGSHEQYF; CDR3nt: TGTGCCAGCAGTGGCCTACTAGCGGGAAGCCACGAGCAGTACTTC
j_gene: TRBJ1-2; v_gene: TRBV3-1; abundance: NA; d_gene: TRBD1; CDR3aa: CASSQEALTGVLGYTF; CDR3nt: TGTGCCAGCAGCCAAGAGGCGTTAACAGGGGTCCTTGGCTACACCTTC
j_gene: TRBJ2-7; v_gene: TRBV4-1; abundance: NA; d_gene: TRBD1; CDR3aa: CASSLRGLADEQYF; CDR3nt: TGCGCCAGCAGCCTCAGGGGGCTCGCGGACGAGCAGTACTTC
j_gene: TRBJ2-5; v_gene: TRBV7-6; abundance: NA; d_gene: NA; CDR3aa: CASSLTPGRQETQYF; CDR3nt: TGTGCCAGCAGCTTAACGCCAGGGCGGCAAGAGACCCAGTACTTC
j_gene: TRBJ2-5; v_gene: TRBV15; abundance: few; d_gene: NA; CDR3aa: CATSRDLGDQETQYF; CDR3nt: TGTGCCACCAGCAGAGATTTGGGTGACCAAGAGACCCAGTACTTC
j_gene: TRBJ2-3; v_gene: TRBV20-1; abundance: few; d_gene: TRBD2; CDR3aa: CSANPLAGYTDTQYF; CDR3nt: TGCAGTGCTAACCCTCTAGCGGGGTACACAGATACGCAGTATTTT
j_gene: TRBJ2-1; v_gene: TRBV5-1; abundance: NA; d_gene: TRBD1; CDR3aa: CASSLITGDNEQFF; CDR3nt: TGCGCCAGCAGCTTAATAACAGGGGACAATGAGCAGTTCTTC
j_gene: TRBJ2-7; v_gene: TRBV7-9; abundance: NA; d_gene: NA; CDR3aa: CASSQVAGRGDEQYF; CDR3nt: TGTGCCAGCAGTCAAGTCGCTGGCAGGGGTGACGAGCAGTACTTC
j_gene: TRBJ2-1; v_gene: TRBV10-3; abundance: NA; d_gene: TRBD2; CDR3aa: CAIKDSGGAYNEQFF; CDR3nt: TGTGCCATCAAGGACAGCGGGGGGGCCTACAATGAGCAGTTCTTC
j_gene: TRBJ2-7; v_gene: TRBV19; abundance: NA; d_gene: NA; CDR3aa: CASSGPTGTYEQYF; CDR3nt: TGTGCCAGTAGTGGGCCTACCGGAACCTACGAGCAGTACTTC
j_gene: TRBJ1-4; v_gene: TRBV5-5; abundance: few; d_gene: NA; CDR3aa: CASSADIATNEKLFF; CDR3nt: TGTGCCAGCAGCGCCGACATCGCAACTAATGAAAAACTGTTTTTT
j_gene: TRBJ2-3; v_gene: TRBV18; abundance: few; d_gene: TRBD2; CDR3aa: CASSPGTSGMDTQYF; CDR3nt: TGTGCCAGCTCTCCCGGGACTAGCGGGATGGATACGCAGTATTTT
j_gene: TRBJ1-1; v_gene: TRBV20-1; abundance: NA; d_gene: NA; CDR3aa: CSARPNMNTEAFF; CDR3nt: TGCAGTGCTAGACCCAACATGAACACTGAAGCTTTCTTT
j_gene: TRBJ1-1; v_gene: TRBV5-6; abundance: NA; d_gene: NA; CDR3aa: CASSLANGFTEAFF; CDR3nt: TGTGCCAGCAGCTTGGCCAACGGATTTACTGAAGCTTTCTTT